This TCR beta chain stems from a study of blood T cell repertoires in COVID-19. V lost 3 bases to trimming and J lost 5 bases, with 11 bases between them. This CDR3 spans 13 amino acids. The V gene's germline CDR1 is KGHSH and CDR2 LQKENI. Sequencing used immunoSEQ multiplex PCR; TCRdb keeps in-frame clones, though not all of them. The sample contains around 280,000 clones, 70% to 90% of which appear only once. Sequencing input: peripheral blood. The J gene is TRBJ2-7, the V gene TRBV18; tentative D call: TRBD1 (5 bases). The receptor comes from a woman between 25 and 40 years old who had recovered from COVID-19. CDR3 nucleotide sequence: TGTGCCAGCTCACCGCCCGTAGGGGACGAGCAGTACTTC. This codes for CASSPPVGDEQYF. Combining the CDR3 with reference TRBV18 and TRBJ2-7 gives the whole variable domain NAGVMQNPRHLVRRRGQEARLRCSPMKGHSHVYWYRQLPEEGLKFMVYLQKENIIDESGMPKERFSAEFPKEGPSILRIQQVVRGDSAAYFCASSPPVGDEQYFGPGTRLTVT.